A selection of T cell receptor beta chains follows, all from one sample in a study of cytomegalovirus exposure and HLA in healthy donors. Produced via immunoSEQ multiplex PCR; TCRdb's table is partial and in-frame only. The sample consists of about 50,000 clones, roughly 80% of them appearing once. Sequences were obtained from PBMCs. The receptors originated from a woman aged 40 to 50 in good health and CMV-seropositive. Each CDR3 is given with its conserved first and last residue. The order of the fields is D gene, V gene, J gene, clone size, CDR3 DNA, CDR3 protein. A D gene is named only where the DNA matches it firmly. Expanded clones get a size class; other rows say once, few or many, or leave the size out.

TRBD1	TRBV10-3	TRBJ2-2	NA	TGTGCCATCAGCCGGGACAGCGGGGAGCTGTTTTTT	CAISRDSGELFF
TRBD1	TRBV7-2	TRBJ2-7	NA	TGTGCCAGCAGTAGGGGAGACAGGGGGTACGAGCAGTACTTC	CASSRGDRGYEQYF
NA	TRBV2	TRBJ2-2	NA	TGTGCCAGCACCCTACAGGCGACCGGGGAGCTGTTTTTT	CASTLQATGELFF
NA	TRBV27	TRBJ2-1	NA	TGTGCCAGCAGTTTATCCCCCGCGGATAATGAGCAGTTCTTC	CASSLSPADNEQFF
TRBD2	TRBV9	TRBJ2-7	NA	TGTGCCAGCAGCGTAGGGACTAGCGGCCCCTACGAGCAGTACTTC	CASSVGTSGPYEQYF
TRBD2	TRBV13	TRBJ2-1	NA	TGTGCCAGCAGCGCGGTGGGGGGGAAGAATGAGCAGTTCTTC	CASSAVGGKNEQFF
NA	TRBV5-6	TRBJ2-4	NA	TGTGCCAGCAGCTTGGTAGGGGCTGGAACCAAAAACATTCAGTACTTC	CASSLVGAGTKNIQYF
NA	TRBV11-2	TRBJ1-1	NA	TGTGCCAGCAGCCCTTGGGAGGTTGAAGCTTTCTTT	CASSPWEVEAFF
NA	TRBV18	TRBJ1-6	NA	TGTGCCAGCTCACCCGGGGGGGACCGCTCACCCCTCCACTTT	CASSPGGDRSPLHF
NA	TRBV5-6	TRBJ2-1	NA	TGTGCCAGCAGCTTTTTAGCTGAGCAGTTCTTC	CASSFLAEQFF
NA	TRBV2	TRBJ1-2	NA	TGTGCCAGCAGCGCAGGGGACTATGGCTACACCTTC	CASSAGDYGYTF
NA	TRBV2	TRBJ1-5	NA	TGTGCCAGCAGAAGGGCGGGGGGGGACTCAAGCAATCAGCCCCAGCATTTT	CASRRAGGDSSNQPQHF
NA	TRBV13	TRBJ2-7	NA	TGTGCCAGCAGCCGAAGAGCCGAGCAGTACTTC	CASSRRAEQYF
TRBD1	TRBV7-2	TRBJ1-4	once	TGTGCCAGCAGCTTAGGGAGGACAGGGGGTGAAAAACTGTTTTTT	CASSLGRTGGEKLFF
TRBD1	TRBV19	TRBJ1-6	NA	TGTGCCTCACAGGGGCGGTCAAATTCACCCCTCCACTTT	CASQGRSNSPLHF
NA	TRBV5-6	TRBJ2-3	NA	TGTGCCAGCAGCCAGGGGGGAGCCAGCTCCCCACTAGAGTATTTT	CASSQGGASSPLEYF
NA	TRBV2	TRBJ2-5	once	TGTGCCAGCAGTGAAGTGGGAGTCCCTAAGACCCAGTACTTC	CASSEVGVPKTQYF
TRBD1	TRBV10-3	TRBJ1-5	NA	TGTGCCATCAGTGGAGGGACAGGGGGCTCGGAGCCCCAGCATTTT	CAISGGTGGSEPQHF
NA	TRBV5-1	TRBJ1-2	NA	TGCGCCAGCAGCTTGGGAGGGTTTGGCTACACCTTC	CASSLGGFGYTF
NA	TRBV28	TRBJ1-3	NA	TGTGCCAGCAGTTCGGGGAAACGGGGAAACACCATATATTTT	CASSSGKRGNTIYF
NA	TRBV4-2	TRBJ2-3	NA	TGTGCCAGCAGCCGACAGGCCGGTTTTTCAGATACGCAGTATTTT	CASSRQAGFSDTQYF
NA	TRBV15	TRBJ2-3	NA	TGTGCCACCTCCGCGGGGCGCACAGATACGCAGTATTTT	CATSAGRTDTQYF
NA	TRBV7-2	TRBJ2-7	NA	TGTGCCAGCAGCTCCCCGAGGGCACACATGTACTTC	CASSSPRAHMYF
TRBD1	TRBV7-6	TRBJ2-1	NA	TGTGCCAGCAGCCCCACAGACAGGGGGGTAGATGAGCAGTTCTTC	CASSPTDRGVDEQFF
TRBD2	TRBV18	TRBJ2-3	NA	TGTGCCAGCTCACCTCTAGCGGGGGGAAGCACAGATACGCAGTATTTT	CASSPLAGGSTDTQYF
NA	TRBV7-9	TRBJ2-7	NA	TGTTCCAGCAGCCAAGTACAGGGTGAGCAGTACTTC	CSSSQVQGEQYF
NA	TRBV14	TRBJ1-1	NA	TGTGCCAGCAGGCTAGGGGCTGTCACTGAAGCTTTCTTT	CASRLGAVTEAFF
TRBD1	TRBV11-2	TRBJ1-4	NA	TGTGCCAGCAGCCCAGGACAGGGGTTAGCGGAAAAACTGTTTTTT	CASSPGQGLAEKLFF
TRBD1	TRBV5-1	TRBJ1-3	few	TGCGCCAGCAGGGACAGGATAGGTGGAAACACCATATATTTT	CASRDRIGGNTIYF
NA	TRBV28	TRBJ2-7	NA	TGTGCCAGCAGTTTAGGGGCCAGGTTCGGCGAGCAGTACTTC	CASSLGARFGEQYF
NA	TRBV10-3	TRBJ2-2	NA	TGTGCCATCAGTGGGGGCACGGACACCGGGGAGCTGTTTTTT	CAISGGTDTGELFF
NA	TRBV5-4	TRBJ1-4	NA	TGTGCCAGCAGCTTAGCCCACGTGGAAAAACTGTTTTTT	CASSLAHVEKLFF
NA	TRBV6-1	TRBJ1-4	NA	TGTGCCAGCAGTGAAAAAGGGGTTCCTCGACCCTACAATAATGAAAAACTGTTTTTT	CASSEKGVPRPYNNEKLFF
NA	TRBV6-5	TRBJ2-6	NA	TGTGCCAGCAGCTCCACAGGGATGGGGGCCAACGTCCTGACTTTC	CASSSTGMGANVLTF
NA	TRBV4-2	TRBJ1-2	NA	TGTGCCAGCAGCCAAGATCGGCGGGCGAACCCTTATGGCTACACCTTC	CASSQDRRANPYGYTF
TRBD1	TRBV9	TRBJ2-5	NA	TGTGCCAGCAGCGTATCCCCAGGGGGCGAAGTGACCCAGTACTTC	CASSVSPGGEVTQYF